This T cell receptor beta chain was sequenced in a study of cytomegalovirus exposure and HLA in healthy donors. Study-wide context: Within an early data release were tens of millions of unique TCRs drawn from HLA-typed donors. Study outcomes and limitations: Analysis performed later showed TCR beta chains linked to HLA being more clonally expanded than equally common others. Most of the TCR beta V segments (in an earlier analysis) were productive either about 87% or about 30% of the time.

This clone was detected only once. Its specificity is not known. When sampled, the donors appeared nominally healthy, though they likely had unrecorded immune exposures. Trimming removed 10 bases from V and 4 bases from J, with 17 bases in between. The CDR3 loop spans 13 amino acids. Germline CDR1 and CDR2: SGHRS and YFSETQ. Both 60 Vbeta primers and 13 Jbeta primers went into the PCR. Here immunoSEQ multiplex PCR was the method, and the copy in TCRdb shows in-frame clones only, minus some. Seen here are some 150,000 clones, about four fifths observed once, and the top ten hold over 2.5%. The chain combines TRBV5-1 with TRBJ1-1; D is perhaps TRBD1 (5 bases). The source is a male donor in good health and CMV-seronegative. Sequenced material: PBMCs. CDR3 amino acids: CASSKGPGTEAFF. As DNA, the CDR3 is TGCGCCTCCAGTAAGGGGCCGGGCACTGAAGCTTTCTTT.